The 14 T cell receptor beta chains listed next were all sequenced from one sample in a study of technical replicates of blood from a handful of donors. Clones were read by immunoSEQ multiplex PCR, and TCRdb kept only the in-frame ones, dropping some. The table has about 14,000 clones, around 80% seen once. Sequencing was done on a sample of PBMCs. These receptors were obtained from a human donor in good health.

The rearrangement joins TRBV6-5 to TRBJ1-1; D is perhaps TRBD1 (6 bases). Trimming removed 5 bases from V and 6 bases from J, with 16 bases in between. The germline CDR1 and CDR2 sequences are MNHEY and SVGAGI. This CDR3 contains 14 residues. The CDR3 sequence is CASSTQGNWPEAFF. DNA for the CDR3: TGTGCCAGCAGTACCCAGGGGAATTGGCCTGAAGCTTTCTTT.

The sample holds one count of this clone. V gene TRBV30 combines with J gene TRBJ2-7, with 8 bases identical to TRBD2. Germline CDR1 and CDR2: GTSNPN and SVGIG (reference sequence). The CDR3 covers 17 residues. V trimming: 0 bases; J trimming: 2 bases; junction bases outside the gene matches: 12. CDR3: CAWSVPPSGGPPYEQYF. CDR3 DNA sequence: TGTGCCTGGAGTGTTCCCCCATCGGGAGGGCCGCCCTACGAGCAGTACTTC.

The rearrangement links TRBV5-1 to TRBJ2-2, with D possibly being TRBD1 (7 bases). Between the trimmed V and J ends, which lost 7 bases and 8 bases, there was a span of 24 bases. The CDR3 sequence is 16 residues long. Germline V CDR1 and CDR2: SGHRS, YFSETQ. This CDR3 reads CASGGAGQLEGGELFF. Written as DNA, the CDR3 is TGCGCCAGCGGCGGCGCGGGACAGCTTGAGGGGGGGGAGCTGTTTTTT.

The J gene is TRBJ1-2, the V gene TRBV18; TRBD1 agrees at 8 bases. Losses at the gene ends were 4 bases for V and 4 bases for J; bases not matched to a gene: 11. The CDR3 contains 16 residues. Germline V gene data show CDR1 as KGHSH and CDR2 as LQKENI. CDR3: CASSHGTGGSGYGYTF. CDR3 sequence (DNA): TGTGCCAGCTCACACGGAACAGGGGGTTCTGGCTATGGCTACACCTTC.

V is TRBV15 and J is TRBJ1-4, with TRBD1 matching over 7 bases. The CDR3 has 17 residues. Trimming took 0 bases from V and 8 from J; bases not matched to a gene: 12. Germline values: CDR1 LNHNV, CDR2 YYDKDF (reference sequence). CDR3 nucleotides: TGTGCCACCAGCAGAGAGTTAGCAGGGGGATTAGGCGAAAAACTGTTTTTT. Amino acids: CATSRELAGGLGEKLFF.

The V and J genes are TRBV19 and TRBJ1-4, with 8 bases lining up with TRBD1. V dropped 3 bases and J dropped 5; count of bases not matched to a gene: 5. The CDR3 covers 15 residues. Germline lookup yields CDR1 LNHDA and CDR2 SQIVND (reference sequence). This CDR3 is CASSMQGTGNEKLFF. The CDR3 DNA reads as TGTGCCAGTAGTATGCAAGGGACAGGCAATGAAAAACTGTTTTTT.

The V and J genes are TRBV4-2 and TRBJ2-2; D might be TRBD2 (6 bases). With 3 bases removed from V and 4 bases from J, the gap between germline ends came to 15 bases. This CDR3 is built from 16 residues. Germline loops: CDR1 LGHNA, CDR2 YNFKEQ. CDR3 sequence (DNA): TGTGCCAGCAGCCAGGGTACGGGAGCGGGCACCGGGGAGCTGTTTTTT. Translation gives CASSQGTGAGTGELFF.

This clone has a single count. The CDR3 DNA reads as TGTGCCAGCAGTTACGGGCGGGAGCTCTACAATGAGCAGTTCTTC. Amino acid sequence: CASSYGRELYNEQFF. The chain recombines TRBV6-5 with TRBJ2-1, with 7 positions matching TRBD2. With V trimmed by 2 bases and J by 3 bases, 4 bases remained unmatched. This CDR3 is 15 amino acids long. From germline, CDR1 is MNHEY and CDR2 SVGAGI.

The gene calls are TRBV15 and TRBJ1-3; D uncertain. V lost 2 bases to trimming and J lost 1 base, with 15 bases between them. Germline values: CDR1 LNHNV, CDR2 YYDKDF (reference sequence). The CDR3 contains 17 residues. CDR3 sequence reads: CATSRTGGAVSGNTIYF. DNA of the CDR3: TGTGCCACCAGCAGAACCGGAGGAGCAGTATCTGGAAACACCATATATTTT.

This clone is a singleton in its sample. The chain uses TRBV13 and TRBJ1-4; TRBD1 might be the D (6 bases). CDR3 length equals 17 residues. Per the germline V gene, CDR1 is PRHDT and CDR2 is FYEKMQ (reference sequence). Trimming removed 2 bases from V and 8 bases from J, with 21 bases in between. Written as DNA, the CDR3 is TGTGCCAGCAGCTTAAAGTACTCGGGCGGACAGACAGAAAAACTGTTTTTT. This translates into CASSLKYSGGQTEKLFF.

The chain employs TRBV2 and TRBJ2-1; 7 positions match TRBD1. The CDR3 runs to 12 residues. With V trimmed by 5 bases and J by 12 bases, 7 bases remained unmatched. The germline V gene has CDR1 SNHLY and CDR2 FYNNEI. As DNA, the CDR3 is TGTGCCAGCAGTCGAAGGACAGGTGGGCAGTTCTTC. Protein product: CASSRRTGGQFF.

The chain has TRBV21-1 and TRBJ1-3. TRBV21-1 is marked as a pseudogene. The CDR3 consists of 16 residues. The CDR3 sequence is CASSKSRADSGNTIYF. CDR3 DNA sequence: TGTGCCAGCAGCAAGAGTCGTGCGGACTCTGGAAACACCATATATTTT.

The chain couples TRBV7-6 to TRBJ2-7; 7 bases fit TRBD2. The CDR3 is made up of 16 amino acids. CDR1 is SGHVS, CDR2 FNYEAQ, per germline. Germline trimming cut 4 bases from V and 2 bases from J; bases unmatched to any gene: 11. CDR3 residues: CASSSEAGDPTYEQYF. The CDR3 nucleotides read TGTGCCAGCAGCTCAGAGGCGGGAGACCCAACCTACGAGCAGTACTTC. The whole variable domain, filled in from reference TRBV7-6 and TRBJ2-7, reads GAGVSQSPRYKVTKRGQDVALRCDPISGHVSLYWYRQALGQGPEFLTYFNYEAQQDKSGLPNDRFSAERPEGSISTLTIQRTEQRDSAMYRCASSSEAGDPTYEQYFGPGTRLTVT.

The chain's CDR3 is CASSPTGQGYQPQHF. CDR3 DNA: TGTGCCAGCAGTCCAACGGGACAGGGTTATCAGCCCCAGCATTTT. V is TRBV28 and J is TRBJ1-5; 9 positions agree with TRBD1. V gave up 5 bases and J gave up 5 bases; unmatched junction bases: 7. Germline CDR1 reads MDHEN; CDR2 reads SYDVKM. The CDR3 is 15 residues long.